Given below is one T cell receptor (beta chain) in context. What it binds is unknown. At one of its ends the junction is not consistent with the germline gene, which may arise from a read error. This sample was taken from a study of tumor and adjacent non-tumor tissue in lung cancer. Background on the study: The cohort had about a dozen adenocarcinoma, 2 squamous cell and 1 small cell patients. Study observations and caveats: Tumor tissue had significantly higher TCR diversity than normal lung.

This sample's RNA came from whole unsorted tissue. The normal lung tissue was taken more than 3 cm from the tumor edge. A modified ARM-PCR protocol with three rounds of nested PCR amplified TCRbeta. TCRdb reprocessed the multiplex PCR reads with MiXCR, giving one entry per CDR3 protein. The table records over 80,000 distinct CDR3 sequences, more than 75% of them present only once. The V gene's germline CDR1 is LGHNA and CDR2 YNFKEQ. The CDR3 length is 16 residues. The sequence was collected from a woman aged 45-59 years with non-small cell lung cancer. Sequenced sample: distant non-tumor lung tissue. The rearrangement joins TRBV4-2 to TRBJ1-1; 7 bases are a match to TRBD1. The CDR3 reads CVSSHLDRALNTEAFF. The CDR3 DNA sequence: TGTGTCAGCAGCCACCTCGACAGGGCCTTGAACACTGAAGCTTTCTTT.